The 21 T cell receptor beta chains in this list originate from one sample, sequenced in a study of blood T cells in healthy people across ages. A second 7 to 11 cycle PCR used barcoded and J-beta primers. Each CDR3 protein gets one entry after TCRdb re-called the 5' RACE reads with MiXCR. This table holds fewer than 1,000,000 distinct CDR3 sequences, around 50% found once. Sequenced input: blood. Every receptor here comes from an older man in good health.

This clonotype was recorded a few times. The chain carries TRBV28 and TRBJ2-7; 9 bases agree with TRBD2. The junction had 8 bases not matched to a gene; V was cut back by 5 bases and J by 6 bases. Germline loops: CDR1 MDHEN, CDR2 SYDVKM. This CDR3 is 14 amino acids long. This CDR3 reads CASSVAGVFLEQYF. For the CDR3, the DNA is TGTGCCAGCAGTGTAGCGGGAGTTTTCCTCGAGCAGTACTTC. The full variable domain, its missing parts supplied by reference TRBV28 and TRBJ2-7, is DVKVTQSSRYLVKRTGEKVFLECVQDMDHENMFWYRQDPGLGLRLIYFSYDVKMKEKGDIPEGYSVSREKKERFSLILESASTNQTSMYLCASSVAGVFLEQYFGPGTRLTVT.

This clonotype has just a few counts. The chain employs TRBV29-1 and TRBJ2-1; 9 bases are a match to TRBD2. The CDR3 is 13 residues long. Germline V lookup: CDR1 SQVTM, CDR2 ANQGSEA. The V segment lost 4 bases and the J segment 8 bases; nucleotides outside the gene matches: 6. CDR3 coding DNA: TGCAGCGTTGCAACTAGCGGGTGGGATGAGCAGTTCTTC. Translated: CSVATSGWDEQFF.

The chain couples TRBV12-3 or TRBV12-4 to TRBJ2-4; 7 bases match TRBD1. This CDR3 is 17 amino acids long. The V segment lost 4 bases and the J segment 2 bases; nucleotides outside the gene matches: 11. CDR3: CASSSYRGLETKNIQYF. Written as DNA, the CDR3 is TGTGCCAGCAGTTCGTACAGGGGATTGGAGACCAAAAACATTCAGTACTTC.

This clonotype was counted at least ten times. The gene calls are TRBV10-2 and TRBJ2-7; D call uncertain. V was clipped by 0 bases and J by 2 bases, with 5 bases between them. This CDR3 region has 13 residues. The germline V gene has CDR1 WSHSY and CDR2 SAAADI. CDR3 protein: CASSESRTYEQYF. In DNA, the CDR3 is TGCGCCAGCAGTGAGTCCAGGACCTACGAGCAGTACTTC.

J is TRBJ2-3 and V is TRBV5-1, with D possibly being TRBD1 (7 bases). The CDR3 length is 14 residues. The germline gives CDR1 SGHRS, CDR2 YFSETQ. Trimming shortened V by 2 bases and J by 7 bases, and 14 bases separated the two germline ends. The CDR3 spells CASSLTTGDYTQYF. As DNA, the CDR3 is TGCGCCAGCAGCTTAACCACAGGGGACTATACGCAGTATTTT.

This clonotype has only a few counts. The CDR3 nucleotides read TGTGCCACCAGCAGGGGATTGGACAGGGCTTGGGAGACCCAGTACTTC. This codes for CATSRGLDRAWETQYF. J is TRBJ2-5 and V is TRBV15, with 8 positions matching TRBD1. CDR1 and CDR2 from the germline V gene are LNHNV and YYDKDF (reference sequence). J was trimmed by 5 bases and V by 3 bases; bases with no gene match: 11. This CDR3 has 16 residues.

The V and J genes are TRBV5-1 and TRBJ2-1; 7 nucleotides align to TRBD2. In germline, CDR1 is SGHRS, CDR2 YFSETQ. The CDR3 is 15 residues long. The V and J ends lost 0 bases and 4 bases, in that order; junction bases with no gene match: 4. The CDR3 nucleotides read TGCGCCAGCAGCTTGGGGGGGGAGGGTTACAATGAGCAGTTCTTC. Protein sequence: CASSLGGEGYNEQFF.

The rearrangement joins TRBV25-1 to TRBJ1-1; D gene unclear. Per germline, CDR1 MGHDK and CDR2 SYGVNS. V gave up 6 bases and J gave up 8 bases, with 16 bases separating them. The CDR3 spans 13 residues. CDR3 nucleotide sequence: TGTGCCAGCAGGCTCTCCGGGAGCACGGAAGCTTTCTTT. Its protein product is CASRLSGSTEAFF.

This clonotype was detected only a few times. The chain combines TRBV20-1 with TRBJ2-1; tentatively, D is TRBD2 (5 bases). Germline CDR1 and CDR2: DFQATT and SNEGSKA (reference sequence). The CDR3 contains 12 residues. Trimming took off 1 base at V and 9 bases at J, with 10 bases between the two ends. CDR3 coding DNA: TGCAGTGCTAGAGTTGACTACGGTGAGCAGTTCTTC. Its protein product is CSARVDYGEQFF.

Remarks on this clonotype: A much larger clone differs by one base, so this may be a read error. The chain carries TRBV12-3 or TRBV12-4 and TRBJ2-7, with D unresolved. V shed 7 bases and J shed 1 base, with 11 bases lying between them. This CDR3 is built from 13 residues. The CDR3 region is CASIFTASYEQYF. The CDR3, as DNA: TGTGCCAGCATTTTTACCGCTTCCTACGAGCAGTACTTC.

This clonotype was picked up a small number of times. The chain is built from TRBV6-5 and TRBJ1-4, with 8 positions matching TRBD1. Germline V gene sequence: CDR1 MNHEY, CDR2 SVGAGI. The ends lost 6 bases at V and 8 bases at J; junction bases unmatched: 11. The CDR3 length is 15 residues. The CDR3 coding sequence is TGTGCCAGCAGCTCGGAAAGGACAGGGCGGGAAAAACTGTTTTTT. Protein sequence: CASSSERTGREKLFF.

The table lists this clonotype with a few counts. The chain carries TRBV12-3 or TRBV12-4 and TRBJ1-5; D is undetermined. This CDR3 has 15 amino acids. V was trimmed by 3 bases and J by 0 bases, leaving 9 bases between them. CDR3 protein: CASSFGDLSNQPQHF. In DNA form, the CDR3 reads TGTGCCAGCAGTTTCGGAGATCTTAGCAATCAGCCCCAGCATTTT.

V and J are TRBV28 and TRBJ2-4; D ambiguous. CDR1 MDHEN and CDR2 SYDVKM come from the germline V gene. This CDR3 has 13 residues. V lost 6 bases and J 8 bases, leaving 14 bases between the germline ends. The CDR3 region has the DNA TGTGCCAGCAGCATCGTAACGAGGCACATTCAGTACTTC. Its protein is CASSIVTRHIQYF.

This chain uses TRBV18 with TRBJ2-3, with D perhaps TRBD1 or TRBD2 (5 bases each). Germline V gene data show CDR1 as KGHSH and CDR2 as LQKENI. V was pared by 3 bases and J by 2 bases, with 15 bases between. The CDR3 runs to 16 residues. For the CDR3, the DNA is TGTGCCAGCTCACCCCAAACGGGACGCCCCACAGATACGCAGTATTTT. As protein: CASSPQTGRPTDTQYF.

The rearrangement joins TRBV12-3 or TRBV12-4 to TRBJ2-3; D remains unclear. V was pared by 6 bases and J by 0 bases, with 10 bases between. CDR3 length: 14 residues. CDR3 nucleotide sequence: TGTGCCAGCAGGGTACAAGCTAGCACAGATACGCAGTATTTT. Encoded protein: CASRVQASTDTQYF.

This clonotype was counted a single time. One end of the junction varies from germline; a read error may be responsible. This chain uses TRBV12-3 or TRBV12-4 with TRBJ1-2, with D uncertain. The CDR3 has 12 amino acids. The CDR3 protein is CASSSGGIGYTF. In nucleotides, the CDR3 is TGTGCCAGCAGTTCAGGAGGAATCGGCTATACCTTC.

The chain has TRBV4-3 and TRBJ2-7; no clear D gene. V lost 0 bases to trimming and J lost 4 bases, with 10 bases between them. The germline CDR1 and CDR2 sequences are LGHNA and YSLEER. The CDR3 has 14 residues. As DNA, the CDR3 is TGCGCCAGCAGCCAAGATGTTCAGGTATACGAGCAGTACTTC. Its protein is CASSQDVQVYEQYF.

The chain recombines TRBV10-1 with TRBJ2-2; a possible D gene is TRBD2 (6 bases). Germline-derived CDR1 and CDR2 are WNHNN and SYGVQD (reference sequence). Trimming took 3 bases from V and 5 from J, leaving 19 bases between them. The CDR3 covers 17 residues. The CDR3 DNA is TGCGCCAGCAGTGAAGGAGGGTCACTCCCGGGGACCGGGGAGCTGTTTTTT. It translates to CASSEGGSLPGTGELFF.

The chain is built from TRBV4-1 and TRBJ2-3, with D tentatively TRBD2 (5 bases). V was shortened by 4 bases and J by 4 bases, with 21 bases between the two germline ends. CDR1 and CDR2 (germline): MGHRA, YSYEKL. The CDR3 spans 17 residues. As DNA, the CDR3 is TGCGCCAGCAGCCCCCCGGGGAATGGCGGGTTGGCAGATACGCAGTATTTT. It codes for CASSPPGNGGLADTQYF.

This sequence joins TRBV5-1 and TRBJ2-7; TRBD1 is a possible D gene (5 bases). V lost 4 bases and J 3 bases, leaving 23 bases between the germline ends. Germline values: CDR1 SGHRS, CDR2 YFSETQ. This CDR3 spans 17 amino acids. The CDR3 region is CASSQGTSLEENYEQYF. CDR3 nucleotide sequence: TGCGCCAGCAGCCAGGGAACCAGTTTAGAGGAGAACTACGAGCAGTACTTC.

This clonotype was seen only once. The V gene is TRBV15, the J gene TRBJ2-1; 8 bases are a match to TRBD1. The CDR3 spans 15 residues. The junction had 6 bases not matched to a gene; V was cut back by 5 bases and J by 3 bases. Germline V gene data show CDR1 as LNHNV and CDR2 as YYDKDF (reference sequence). The CDR3, as DNA: TGTGCCACCAGCGTTTCAGGGGGCGTCTACAATGAGCAGTTCTTC. It translates to CATSVSGGVYNEQFF.